This T cell receptor (beta chain) was sequenced in a study of blood T cell repertoires in COVID-19. Study background: Donors in the United States, Italy and Spain gave samples during acute or convalescent COVID-19.

V was pared by 0 bases and J by 2 bases, with 11 bases of the junction left unmatched. The CDR3 loop spans 18 amino acids. The germline CDR1 and CDR2 sequences are SGHTS and YDEGEE. Using immunoSEQ multiplex PCR, the repertoire was profiled, and TCRdb retains in-frame clones only, with some absent. The sample lists approximately 72,000 clones; approximately 87% were seen once. Input material: peripheral blood. This sequence was found in an elderly woman with acute or convalescent COVID-19. This rearrangement joins TRBV5-8 to TRBJ2-1; TRBD1 matches 7 bases. CDR3 protein: CASSLGQGGFYTYNEQFF. The CDR3 nucleotides are TGTGCCAGCAGCTTGGGACAGGGTGGTTTTTATACCTACAATGAGCAGTTCTTC.